These T cell receptor beta chains were read from a single sample in a study of early T cells in non-severe SARS-CoV-2 infection. One entry per CDR3 protein results from TCRdb running MiXCR on the 5' RACE reads. The sample lists about 60,000 distinct CDR3 sequences, approximately 9% occurring once. The sample consisted of whole blood. The receptors stem from an adult who was a healthcare worker with PCR-confirmed SARS-CoV-2 infection or an uninfected control (not recorded which). Both conserved end residues are part of each CDR3. Fields, in order: J gene, V gene, clone size, D gene, CDR3 protein, CDR3 DNA. A D gene is named only where the DNA matches it firmly. Size tells how often a clone was seen (once, few, many) or the class of an expanded clone, and some rows leave it out.

j_call: TRBJ2-7; v_call: TRBV7-9; clone_size: medium-sized; d_call: NA; cdr3_aa: CASSPGYEQYF; cdr3_nt: TGTGCCAGCAGCCCGGGCTACGAGCAGTACTTC
j_call: TRBJ2-7; v_call: TRBV20-1; clone_size: NA; d_call: TRBD1; cdr3_aa: CSAREGQGTYEQYF; cdr3_nt: TGCAGTGCTAGAGAGGGACAGGGGACCTACGAGCAGTACTTC
j_call: TRBJ2-1; v_call: TRBV28; clone_size: many; d_call: NA; cdr3_aa: CASSLFGSSYNEQFF; cdr3_nt: TGTGCCAGCAGTTTATTTGGTAGCTCCTACAATGAGCAGTTCTTC
j_call: TRBJ2-6; v_call: TRBV14; clone_size: many; d_call: NA; cdr3_aa: CASSQLSGANVLTF; cdr3_nt: TGTGCCAGCAGCCAATTGTCTGGGGCCAACGTCCTGACTTTC
j_call: TRBJ1-1; v_call: TRBV2; clone_size: NA; d_call: NA; cdr3_aa: CAGRGETTEAFF; cdr3_nt: TGTGCCGGCAGGGGCGAGACGACTGAAGCTTTCTTT
j_call: TRBJ2-7; v_call: TRBV28; clone_size: many; d_call: TRBD1; cdr3_aa: CASRSGTVNEQYF; cdr3_nt: TGTGCCAGCAGATCGGGGACAGTCAACGAGCAGTACTTC
j_call: TRBJ2-1; v_call: TRBV6-6; clone_size: many; d_call: TRBD1; cdr3_aa: CASSYSDRGRLDEQFF; cdr3_nt: TGTGCCAGCAGTTACTCCGACAGGGGGCGCCTGGATGAGCAGTTCTTC
j_call: TRBJ2-1; v_call: TRBV7-9; clone_size: NA; d_call: NA; cdr3_aa: CASSPVRFNEQFF; cdr3_nt: TGTGCCAGCAGCCCGGTCCGGTTCAATGAGCAGTTCTTC
j_call: TRBJ2-1; v_call: TRBV28; clone_size: NA; d_call: TRBD2; cdr3_aa: CASSSSGTSGSNEQFF; cdr3_nt: TGTGCCAGCAGTTCTTCCGGGACTAGCGGGAGCAATGAGCAGTTCTTC
j_call: TRBJ1-4; v_call: TRBV4-1; clone_size: NA; d_call: NA; cdr3_aa: CASSQDGEANEKLFF; cdr3_nt: TGCGCCAGCAGCCAAGATGGGGAGGCTAATGAAAAACTGTTTTTT
j_call: TRBJ2-3; v_call: TRBV5-4; clone_size: NA; d_call: TRBD2; cdr3_aa: CASSPRTSGGLGTDTQYF; cdr3_nt: TGTGCCAGCAGCCCGCGGACTAGCGGAGGGCTGGGGACAGATACGCAGTATTTT
j_call: TRBJ2-6; v_call: TRBV28; clone_size: many; d_call: NA; cdr3_aa: CASSSHTGVILGANVLTF; cdr3_nt: TGTGCCAGCAGTTCTCACACAGGTGTTATACTTGGGGCCAACGTCCTGACTTTC
j_call: TRBJ1-1; v_call: TRBV27; clone_size: few; d_call: NA; cdr3_aa: CASSLARRSMNTEAFF; cdr3_nt: TGTGCCAGCAGTCTGGCCAGGCGATCCATGAACACTGAAGCTTTCTTT
j_call: TRBJ2-7; v_call: TRBV2; clone_size: many; d_call: TRBD2; cdr3_aa: CASRMTSGSYEQYF; cdr3_nt: TGTGCCAGCAGGATGACTAGCGGGAGTTACGAGCAGTACTTC
j_call: TRBJ2-1; v_call: TRBV12-3/TRBV12-4; clone_size: NA; d_call: TRBD2; cdr3_aa: CASTLKAGANEQFF; cdr3_nt: TGTGCCAGCACCCTGAAGGCGGGAGCCAATGAGCAGTTCTTC
j_call: TRBJ1-1; v_call: TRBV5-4; clone_size: many; d_call: NA; cdr3_aa: CASSSWGRSNTEAFF; cdr3_nt: TGTGCCAGCAGCTCCTGGGGGCGGTCGAACACTGAAGCTTTCTTT
j_call: TRBJ1-5; v_call: TRBV20-1; clone_size: many; d_call: NA; cdr3_aa: CSATIGQRNQPQHF; cdr3_nt: TGCAGTGCTACGATCGGACAGCGCAATCAGCCCCAGCATTTT
j_call: TRBJ1-1; v_call: TRBV29-1; clone_size: few; d_call: NA; cdr3_aa: CSVGIAGWNTEAFF; cdr3_nt: TGCAGCGTTGGTATTGCAGGCTGGAACACTGAAGCTTTCTTT
j_call: TRBJ2-3; v_call: TRBV4-3; clone_size: many; d_call: NA; cdr3_aa: CASGTEATDTQYF; cdr3_nt: TGCGCCAGCGGAACAGAAGCCACAGATACGCAGTATTTT
j_call: TRBJ2-5; v_call: TRBV7-6; clone_size: NA; d_call: TRBD2; cdr3_aa: CASSLAISGIKETQYF; cdr3_nt: TGTGCCAGCAGCTTAGCGATTAGCGGGATTAAAGAGACCCAGTACTTC
j_call: TRBJ2-2; v_call: TRBV5-1; clone_size: many; d_call: NA; cdr3_aa: CASRGQTNTGELFF; cdr3_nt: TGCGCCAGCAGAGGACAGACAAACACCGGGGAGCTGTTTTTT
j_call: TRBJ2-3; v_call: TRBV3-1; clone_size: NA; d_call: NA; cdr3_aa: CASSQRLGDTQYF; cdr3_nt: TGTGCCAGCAGCCAGAGACTAGGGGATACGCAGTATTTT
j_call: TRBJ2-2; v_call: TRBV14; clone_size: few; d_call: TRBD2; cdr3_aa: CASSLAGGSTGELFF; cdr3_nt: TGTGCCAGCAGCCTAGCGGGAGGGAGTACCGGGGAGCTGTTTTTT
j_call: TRBJ2-7; v_call: TRBV6-1; clone_size: NA; d_call: NA; cdr3_aa: CASSGGDTAYEQYF; cdr3_nt: TGTGCCAGCAGTGGCGGGGACACTGCCTACGAGCAGTACTTC
j_call: TRBJ1-1; v_call: TRBV27; clone_size: few; d_call: NA; cdr3_aa: CASGSMPGGLAFF; cdr3_nt: TGTGCCAGCGGATCGATGCCGGGAGGGCTCGCTTTCTTT
j_call: TRBJ2-3; v_call: TRBV3-1; clone_size: many; d_call: NA; cdr3_aa: CASSQSTDTQYF; cdr3_nt: TGTGCCAGCAGCCAAAGCACAGATACGCAGTATTTT
j_call: TRBJ1-1; v_call: TRBV7-9; clone_size: few; d_call: NA; cdr3_aa: CASSHINTEAFF; cdr3_nt: TGTGCCAGCAGCCACATTAACACTGAAGCTTTCTTT
j_call: TRBJ2-7; v_call: TRBV7-8; clone_size: NA; d_call: TRBD2; cdr3_aa: CASSLRAGEQYF; cdr3_nt: TGTGCCAGCAGCTTGAGAGCGGGAGAGCAGTACTTC
j_call: TRBJ2-1; v_call: TRBV29-1; clone_size: NA; d_call: NA; cdr3_aa: CSVGGYLNEQFF; cdr3_nt: TGCAGCGTTGGGGGATACCTCAATGAGCAGTTCTTC
j_call: TRBJ2-2; v_call: TRBV10-3; clone_size: few; d_call: NA; cdr3_aa: CAISESIGRRDTGELFF; cdr3_nt: TGTGCCATCAGTGAGTCGATAGGGCGGCGTGACACCGGGGAGCTGTTTTTT
j_call: TRBJ2-2; v_call: TRBV12-3/TRBV12-4; clone_size: NA; d_call: NA; cdr3_aa: CASSFRVTGELFF; cdr3_nt: TGTGCCAGCAGTTTCAGGGTCACCGGGGAGCTGTTTTTT
j_call: TRBJ2-5; v_call: TRBV4-1; clone_size: many; d_call: TRBD2; cdr3_aa: CASSQEGLQETQYF; cdr3_nt: TGCGCCAGCAGCCAAGAGGGACTACAAGAGACCCAGTACTTC
j_call: TRBJ2-3; v_call: TRBV29-1; clone_size: NA; d_call: NA; cdr3_aa: CSVEQGGVDTQYF; cdr3_nt: TGCAGCGTTGAACAGGGAGGCGTAGATACGCAGTATTTT
j_call: TRBJ2-1; v_call: TRBV6-1; clone_size: many; d_call: TRBD2; cdr3_aa: CASSPLAGPNGEQFF; cdr3_nt: TGTGCCAGCAGCCCACTAGCGGGACCCAATGGTGAGCAGTTCTTC
j_call: TRBJ2-3; v_call: TRBV20-1; clone_size: few; d_call: TRBD2; cdr3_aa: CSARGVGSGSFTDTQYF; cdr3_nt: TGCAGTGCTAGAGGAGTGGGTAGCGGGAGCTTCACAGATACGCAGTATTTT
j_call: TRBJ2-3; v_call: TRBV4-3; clone_size: NA; d_call: NA; cdr3_aa: CASSQDEITTGTQYF; cdr3_nt: TGCGCCAGCAGCCAAGATGAGATAACCACAGGTACGCAGTATTTT
j_call: TRBJ2-5; v_call: TRBV29-1; clone_size: NA; d_call: TRBD1; cdr3_aa: CSAGQVQETQYF; cdr3_nt: TGCAGCGCAGGACAGGTCCAAGAGACCCAGTACTTC
j_call: TRBJ2-7; v_call: TRBV6-2/TRBV6-3; clone_size: NA; d_call: TRBD2; cdr3_aa: CASRASGSQHEQYF; cdr3_nt: TGTGCCAGCCGGGCTAGCGGGAGCCAGCACGAGCAGTACTTC
j_call: TRBJ2-2; v_call: TRBV4-2; clone_size: NA; d_call: NA; cdr3_aa: CASSQAQNTGELFF; cdr3_nt: TGTGCCAGCAGCCAAGCACAGAACACCGGGGAGCTGTTTTTT
j_call: TRBJ2-1; v_call: TRBV19; clone_size: many; d_call: TRBD2; cdr3_aa: CASSERDGNNEQFF; cdr3_nt: TGTGCCAGTAGTGAGCGGGACGGGAACAATGAGCAGTTCTTC
j_call: TRBJ1-1; v_call: TRBV20-1; clone_size: NA; d_call: NA; cdr3_aa: CSAGTILWAFF; cdr3_nt: TGCAGTGCCGGGACAATCCTGTGGGCTTTCTTT
j_call: TRBJ2-7; v_call: TRBV28; clone_size: few; d_call: NA; cdr3_aa: CASDSNYEQYF; cdr3_nt: TGTGCCAGCGACTCAAACTACGAGCAGTACTTC
j_call: TRBJ2-2; v_call: TRBV9; clone_size: NA; d_call: TRBD2; cdr3_aa: CASSVVAGGPSGELFF; cdr3_nt: TGTGCCAGCAGCGTAGTAGCGGGAGGGCCGTCCGGGGAGCTGTTTTTT
j_call: TRBJ2-1; v_call: TRBV13; clone_size: many; d_call: NA; cdr3_aa: CASRPGRWGHNEQFF; cdr3_nt: TGTGCCAGCAGACCGGGGAGATGGGGTCACAATGAGCAGTTCTTC
j_call: TRBJ2-7; v_call: TRBV6-2/TRBV6-3; clone_size: many; d_call: TRBD1; cdr3_aa: CASSSRDRPMAYEQYF; cdr3_nt: TGTGCCAGCAGTTCCCGGGACAGGCCTATGGCTTACGAGCAGTACTTC
j_call: TRBJ2-7; v_call: TRBV30; clone_size: many; d_call: NA; cdr3_aa: CAWRLSYEQYF; cdr3_nt: TGTGCCTGGAGACTCTCCTACGAGCAGTACTTC
j_call: TRBJ2-1; v_call: TRBV2; clone_size: many; d_call: NA; cdr3_aa: CASSERGGYNEQFF; cdr3_nt: TGTGCCAGCAGTGAGCGTGGGGGCTACAATGAGCAGTTCTTC
j_call: TRBJ1-5; v_call: TRBV29-1; clone_size: many; d_call: NA; cdr3_aa: CAGGGTNQPQHF; cdr3_nt: TGCGCCGGGGGAGGAACGAATCAGCCCCAGCATTTT
j_call: TRBJ1-2; v_call: TRBV6-2/TRBV6-3; clone_size: few; d_call: NA; cdr3_aa: CASSTLVGPYGYTF; cdr3_nt: TGTGCCAGCAGTACCCTCGTTGGGCCCTATGGCTACACCTTC
j_call: TRBJ1-6; v_call: TRBV14; clone_size: NA; d_call: NA; cdr3_aa: CASSPGAGANSPLHF; cdr3_nt: TGTGCCAGCAGCCCGGGGGCAGGGGCAAATTCACCCCTCCACTTT